The T cell receptor beta chain under discussion was sequenced for a study of response to subunit inactivated influenza vaccine. The V gene's germline CDR1 is LNHNV and CDR2 YYDKDF (reference sequence). This CDR3 contains 14 residues. Trimming shortened V by 1 base and J by 8 bases, and 12 bases separated the two germline ends. TCRdb re-called the RT-PCR reads with MiXCR, one entry per CDR3 protein. The sample yields around 530,000 distinct CDR3 sequences, approximately 12% seen once. The TCR sequence derives from a man between 50 and 59 years old who received an inactivated influenza vaccine. The V gene is TRBV15, the J gene TRBJ2-1, with unresolved D. The source was PBMCs from blood, collected on the day of vaccination. The CDR3 here is CATSRVLKGDEQFF. As DNA, the CDR3 is TGTGCCACCAGCAGAGTCCTTAAGGGCGATGAGCAGTTCTTC.